This T cell receptor (beta chain) is from a study of blood T cell repertoires in COVID-19. Overall study context: Some COVID-19 samples were acute and others convalescent; all came from the United States, Italy and Spain.

Sequencing was performed with immunoSEQ multiplex PCR; in TCRdb, only in-frame clones are kept and a portion is missing. The sample contains about 370,000 clones, about 89% of which appear only once. Germline V lookup: CDR1 SGHNT, CDR2 YYREEE (reference sequence). V gave up 3 bases and J gave up 1 base, with 13 bases separating them. The CDR3 runs 15 residues. The chain combines TRBV5-4 with TRBJ1-1, with D possibly being TRBD1 (5 bases). The sample consisted of PBMCs or T cells enriched from blood (not recorded which). The sequence was obtained from a woman in her forties who had been exposed to COVID-19. CDR3 region: CASSYPGSRNTEAFF. The CDR3 nucleotides are TGTGCCAGCAGCTACCCAGGGTCCCGGAACACTGAAGCTTTCTTT. Looking up the rest from reference TRBV5-4 and TRBJ1-1 gives the full variable domain: ETGVTQSPTHLIKTRGQQVTLRCSSQSGHNTVSWYQQALGQGPQFIFQYYREEENGRGNFPPRFSGLQFPNYSSELNVNALELDDSALYLCASSYPGSRNTEAFFGQGTRLTVV.